This T cell receptor (beta chain) appears in the sequencing data of a study of blood T cell repertoires in COVID-19. Study as a whole: T cells, B-cell-depleted T cells, or PBMCs provided the cDNA or gDNA that served as material.

The data were produced by immunoSEQ multiplex PCR, yet TCRdb's version contains in-frame clones alone and is incomplete. This table has roughly 250,000 clones, 85% to 90% appearing once. Germline assignment: CDR1 SGHTA and CDR2 FQGNSA. V was shortened by 4 bases and J by 7 bases, with 7 bases between the two germline ends. There are 11 residues in the CDR3. This study enrolled people aged about 18 to 100 from roughly 22 US geographic areas. The specimen sequenced was PBMCs or T cells enriched from blood (not recorded which). The TCR was taken from a man aged 45-60 years who had been exposed to COVID-19. The V and J genes are TRBV7-2 and TRBJ1-1; D is unclear. In DNA form, the CDR3 reads TGTGCCAGCAGCTACAGATTTGAAGCTTTCTTT. This gives the protein CASSYRFEAFF.